Sequencing of this T cell receptor beta chain was carried out in a study of T cell responses to AZD1222 COVID-19 vaccine. This clone was detected once. Sequencing used immunoSEQ multiplex PCR; TCRdb keeps in-frame clones, though not all of them. Among about 130,000 clones, under 90% were seen once, and the ten largest hold around 22%. Trimming left V 2 bases short and J 5 bases short, with 10 bases between. The CDR3 has 14 residues. Germline V lookup: CDR1 SGHTA, CDR2 FQGNSA. The gene calls are TRBV7-2 and TRBJ2-4; TRBD1 is a possible D gene (6 bases). This clonotype was sampled from an adult in good health. The material sequenced was peripheral blood, taken on day 0 of AZD1222 vaccination. CDR3: CASSLTGTENIQYF. In DNA form, the CDR3 reads TGTGCCAGCAGCTTAACAGGGACGGAAAACATTCAGTACTTC.